The TCR beta chain described here comes from a study of a mutant IDH1 vaccine in newly diagnosed glioma. About the study: Vaccine dosing followed radiotherapy by 4-6 weeks, or accompanied temozolomide cycles. There were roughly 62% males and roughly 38% females among treated patients, whose mean age was approximately 38 years.

Germline V CDR1 and CDR2: SGHTA, FQGTGA. V lost 2 bases and J lost 5, with 10 bases in between. CDR3 length equals 14 residues. General study findings and limits: Alterations occurring in top peripheral T cell clonotypes seemed unrelated to pseudoprogression.

Using immunoSEQ multiplex PCR, the repertoire was profiled, and TCRdb retains in-frame clones only, with some absent. The repertoire holds fewer than 45,000 clones, around 78% seen once, with 6.3% in the top ten. Sample time point: week 23, last vaccination. A single vaccine dose contained 300 ug of mutant IDH1 20-mer peptide, and topical imiquimod was used with it. As to this clone: What it binds is unknown.

The chain is built from TRBV7-3 and TRBJ1-5, with a possible D match to TRBD1 (5 bases). The sequence came from a woman aged 40 to 55 with glioma. Some clones in this sample may be carry-over from other donors' samples. Here the sequenced sample was PBMCs, taken from a glioma patient whose treatment included an IDH1 peptide vaccine. DNA of the CDR3: TGTGCCAGCAGCTTAGGGGCCCGGGATCAGCCCCAGCATTTT. This sequence encodes CASSLGARDQPQHF.